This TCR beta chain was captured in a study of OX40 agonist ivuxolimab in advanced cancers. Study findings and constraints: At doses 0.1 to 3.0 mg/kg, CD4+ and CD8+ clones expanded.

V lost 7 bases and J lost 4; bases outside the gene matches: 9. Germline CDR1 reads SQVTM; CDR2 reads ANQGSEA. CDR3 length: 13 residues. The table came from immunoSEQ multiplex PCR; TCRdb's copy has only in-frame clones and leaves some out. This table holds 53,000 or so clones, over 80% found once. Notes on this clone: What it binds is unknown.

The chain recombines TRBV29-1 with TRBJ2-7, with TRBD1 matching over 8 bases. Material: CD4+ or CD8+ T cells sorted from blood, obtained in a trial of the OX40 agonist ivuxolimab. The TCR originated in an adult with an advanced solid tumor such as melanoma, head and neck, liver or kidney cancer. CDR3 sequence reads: CSGGQGGVYEQYF. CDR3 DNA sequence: TGCAGCGGCGGACAGGGAGGAGTTTACGAGCAGTACTTC.